This TCR beta chain was found in a study of T cell clones after liver transplantation. Overall study: Apart from a few HCV-positive recipients, transplants were for non-autoimmune, non-viral reasons. Study-wide results and limits: Donor-reactive sequences fell more than third party-reactive ones, suggesting partial deletion.

Remarks on this clone: Its antigen is as yet unknown.

CDR3 length: 16 residues. Looked up from germline, CDR1 is SGDLS and CDR2 is YYNGEE. V lost 0 bases and J lost 4; bases outside the gene matches: 3. Clones were sequenced by immunoSEQ multiplex PCR, and TCRdb holds only the in-frame ones, with some missing. Of approximately 100,000 clones in the sample, around 83% were seen once. This TCR was sampled from a human donor who received a liver transplant. This specimen was CD4+ T cells from blood, taken before liver transplant. The J gene is TRBJ2-7, the V gene TRBV9; 14 bases fit TRBD2. The CDR3 DNA follows: TGTGCCAGCAGCGTAGGGGGACTAGCGGGAGCTTACGAGCAGTACTTC. Translated, it gives CASSVGGLAGAYEQYF.